Following are 21 T cell receptor beta chains from one sample sequenced in a study of cytomegalovirus exposure and HLA in healthy donors. This PCR relied on a set of 60 Vbeta primers and 13 Jbeta primers. The method was immunoSEQ multiplex PCR; TCRdb's version includes in-frame clones alone and lacks a portion of them. There are 29,000 or so clones in the sample; about 62% occur only once, and roughly 40% lies in the top ten. Sample: PBMCs. These receptors came from a male donor in good health and CMV-seropositive.

The genes are TRBV9 and TRBJ1-6, with D possibly matching TRBD1 (5 bases). Per germline, CDR1 SGDLS and CDR2 YYNGEE. Trimming cost V 3 bases and J 13 bases, with 20 bases left between them. CDR3 length equals 15 residues. The CDR3 loop reads CASSGLGTQSFPLHF. The CDR3 nucleotides are TGTGCCAGCAGCGGACTAGGGACCCAGTCCTTCCCCCTCCACTTT.

This clone was seen only a few times. The gene calls are TRBV5-1 and TRBJ1-1; D remains unclear. V lost 5 bases, J lost 2 bases, and 16 bases lay in between. CDR3 length equals 15 residues. Germline loops: CDR1 SGHRS, CDR2 YFSETQ. Written as DNA, the CDR3 is TGCGCCAGCAGTTCGCCGGAGTCACATAACACTGAAGCTTTCTTT. This translates into CASSSPESHNTEAFF.

V and J are TRBV4-1 and TRBJ2-1, with TRBD2 matching over 14 bases. This CDR3 is built from 16 residues. The germline gives CDR1 MGHRA, CDR2 YSYEKL. Losses at the gene ends were 4 bases for V and 4 bases for J; bases not matched to a gene: 3. The CDR3 loop reads CASSLWTSGGYNEQFF. CDR3 sequence (DNA): TGCGCCAGCAGCCTTTGGACTAGCGGGGGGTACAATGAGCAGTTCTTC.

This chain connects TRBV2 to TRBJ2-3; D uncertain. Germline CDR1 SNHLY, CDR2 FYNNEI. The CDR3 is 12 residues long. V was trimmed by 3 bases and J by 2 bases, leaving 3 bases between them. CDR3: CASSDLTDTQYF. CDR3 bases: TGTGCCAGCAGTGACCTCACAGATACGCAGTATTTT.

The sample holds a few counts of this clone. V and J are TRBV7-8 and TRBJ2-7; 10 bases match TRBD2. The germline V gene has CDR1 SGHVS and CDR2 FQNEAQ. Losses at the gene ends were 5 bases for V and 6 bases for J; bases not matched to a gene: 10. This CDR3 has 15 amino acids. The CDR3: CASSPPQGLAFEQYF. For the CDR3, the DNA is TGTGCCAGCAGCCCACCCCAGGGACTAGCGTTCGAGCAGTACTTC. Full variable domain (remainder filled in from reference TRBV7-8 and TRBJ2-7): GAGVSQSPRYKVAKRGQDVALRCDPISGHVSLFWYQQALGQGPEFLTYFQNEAQLDKSGLPSDRFFAERPEGSVSTLKIQRTQQEDSAVYLCASSPPQGLAFEQYFGPGTRLTVT.

This chain links TRBV25-1 with TRBJ2-6; D call uncertain. The CDR3 contains 15 residues. Trimming took 5 bases from V and 2 from J, leaving 10 bases between them. Germline V gene lookup returns CDR1 MGHDK and CDR2 SYGVNS. The CDR3 loop is CASSPRITGANVLTF. The CDR3 coding sequence is TGTGCCAGCAGTCCCAGGATAACTGGGGCCAACGTCCTGACTTTC.

This chain joins TRBV9 and TRBJ1-1; 7 bases are shared with TRBD1. The CDR3 extends over 13 amino acids. Germline assignment: CDR1 SGDLS and CDR2 YYNGEE. V lost 4 bases, J lost 11 bases, and 11 bases stayed unmatched. The DNA for the CDR3 is TGTGCCAGCAGCCTCCGACAGGGCGGGTACGCTTTCTTT. Amino acids: CASSLRQGGYAFF.

This clone was counted a few times. This chain connects TRBV6-5 to TRBJ2-6, with a weak D call TRBD2 (5 bases). V dropped 5 bases and J dropped 2 bases, with 7 bases sitting between them. Looked up from germline, CDR1 is MNHEY and CDR2 is SVGAGI. The CDR3 runs 14 residues. The CDR3 region has the DNA TGTGCCAGCAGTGAACTAGCTGGGGCCAACGTCCTGACTTTC. Translated: CASSELAGANVLTF.

In this sample, this clone turned up a few times. The chain joins TRBV6-5 to TRBJ1-2; no reliable D call. Germline-derived CDR1 and CDR2 are MNHEY and SVGAGI. The CDR3 runs to 13 residues. V shed 5 bases and J shed 9 bases, with 16 bases lying between them. This CDR3 reads CASSVSGAYRYTF. In DNA, the CDR3 is TGTGCCAGCAGTGTATCAGGTGCTTATCGCTACACCTTC.

About this clone itself: The sample holds other DNA sequences that translate to the same CDR3. The chain uses TRBV7-3 and TRBJ1-1; D is unresolved. CDR1 is SGHTA and CDR2 is FQGTGA in the germline V gene. CDR3 size: 13 residues. Trimming shortened V by 1 base and J by 4 bases, and 7 bases separated the two germline ends. The CDR3 is CASSLIGGTEAFF. The CDR3 DNA sequence: TGTGCCAGCAGCTTAATTGGCGGCACTGAAGCTTTCTTT.

The chain uses TRBV11-2 and TRBJ1-1, with 9 bases identical to TRBD1. Germline trimming cut 5 bases from V and 3 bases from J; bases unmatched to any gene: 4. CDR1 is SGHAT, CDR2 FQNNGV, per germline. The CDR3 is 14 amino acids. CDR3 loop: CASSHRGLDTEAFF. CDR3 DNA: TGTGCCAGCAGCCACAGGGGGCTCGACACTGAAGCTTTCTTT.

The chain joins TRBV19 to TRBJ1-3; D not resolved. This CDR3 region has 14 residues. Germline-derived CDR1 and CDR2 are LNHDA and SQIVND (reference sequence). V was shortened by 7 bases and J by 1 base, with 11 bases between the two germline ends. The CDR3 DNA reads as TGTGCCAGTAAACGACCCAGGTCTGGAAACACCATATATTTT. The encoded protein is CASKRPRSGNTIYF. Variable domain in full (rest from reference TRBV19 and TRBJ1-3): DGGITQSPKYLFRKEGQNVTLSCEQNLNHDAMYWYRQDPGQGLRLIYYSQIVNDFQKGDIAEGYSVSREKKESFPLTVTSAQKNPTAFYLCASKRPRSGNTIYFGEGSWLTVV.

This clone has a handful of counts. CDR3 sequence reads: CASSSGPPYNEQFF. CDR3 in DNA: TGTGCCAGCTCTTCAGGGCCTCCCTACAATGAGCAGTTCTTC. The rearrangement links TRBV2 to TRBJ2-1, with D tentatively TRBD1 (5 bases). The germline V gene encodes CDR1 SNHLY and CDR2 FYNNEI. Trimming removed 8 bases at V and 2 bases at J, with 13 bases between. The CDR3 is 14 amino acids.

This chain connects TRBV2 to TRBJ2-7, with D possibly being TRBD1 (5 bases). Germline V CDR1 and CDR2: SNHLY, FYNNEI. The CDR3 runs to 15 residues. V lost 6 bases, J lost 2 bases, and 17 bases lay in between. CDR3 sequence (DNA): TGTGCCAGCAGGGACACAAACGGGCCCACCTACGAGCAGTACTTC. Protein sequence: CASRDTNGPTYEQYF.

This chain uses TRBV5-1 with TRBJ1-1, with a possible D match to TRBD1 (6 bases). Per the germline V gene, CDR1 is SGHRS and CDR2 is YFSETQ. The CDR3 has 14 residues. V was shortened by 6 bases and J by 5 bases, with 17 bases between the two germline ends. CDR3 in amino acids: CASNPGGARTEAFF. CDR3 DNA sequence: TGCGCCAGCAATCCGGGGGGGGCGCGGACTGAAGCTTTCTTT. Complete variable domain (other parts from reference TRBV5-1 and TRBJ1-1): KAGVTQTPRYLIKTRGQQVTLSCSPISGHRSVSWYQQTPGQGLQFLFEYFSETQRNKGNFPGRFSGRQFSNSRSEMNVSTLELGDSALYLCASNPGGARTEAFFGQGTRLTVV.

The rearrangement joins TRBV5-1 to TRBJ2-5, with D perhaps TRBD1 (6 bases). The V and J ends lost 4 bases and 5 bases respectively, with 24 bases between them. Germline V gene sequence: CDR1 SGHRS, CDR2 YFSETQ. The CDR3 extends over 17 amino acids. The DNA for the CDR3 is TGCGCCAGCAGCCTCGATCAGGGGACGACCTTCCGGGAGACCCAGTACTTC. As protein: CASSLDQGTTFRETQYF.

The chain links TRBV11-3 to TRBJ1-1; TRBD1 is a possible D gene (5 bases). The CDR3 sequence is 15 residues long. V lost 1 base, J lost 1 base, and 10 bases lay in between. Germline V gene sequence: CDR1 SGHNT, CDR2 YENEEA. The chain's CDR3 is CASSLAQGGNTEAFF. CDR3 bases: TGTGCCAGCAGCTTAGCCCAGGGAGGGAACACTGAAGCTTTCTTT.

V usage is TRBV20-1 and J usage is TRBJ2-5, with D possibly matching TRBD2 (5 bases). V was trimmed by 4 bases and J by 9 bases, leaving 12 bases between them. CDR3 size: 11 residues. Germline V lookup: CDR1 DFQATT, CDR2 SNEGSKA (reference sequence). The CDR3: CSAKTRGSQYF. The CDR3 nucleotides are TGCAGTGCTAAAACCCGCGGGTCCCAGTACTTC.

This clone has a handful of counts. The chain couples TRBV6-5 to TRBJ1-1, with a tentative D call TRBD1 (6 bases). The V gene's germline CDR1 is MNHEY and CDR2 SVGAGI. Trimming shortened V by 6 bases and J by 3 bases, and 17 bases separated the two germline ends. CDR3 size: 15 residues. In nucleotides, the CDR3 is TGTGCCAGCAGGGGCAGCGCGGACAGTTACACTGAAGCTTTCTTT. Its translation: CASRGSADSYTEAFF.

The V call is TRBV11-3, the J call TRBJ2-2; possibly TRBD1 for D (6 bases). Trimming stripped 4 bases from V and 2 bases from J, with 14 bases between. The CDR3 extends over 16 amino acids. Germline-derived CDR1 and CDR2 are SGHNT and YENEEA. The CDR3 loop is CASSWTSGANTGELFF. The CDR3 DNA reads as TGTGCCAGCAGCTGGACTTCAGGGGCTAACACCGGGGAGCTGTTTTTT.

This chain connects TRBV6-1 to TRBJ2-7; 14 bases align to TRBD2. V shed 3 bases, J shed 9 bases, and the junction held 7 bases outside the gene matches. CDR3 length: 15 amino acids. Germline lookup yields CDR1 MNHNS and CDR2 SASEGT. The CDR3: CASSDSGLAGVGQYF. CDR3 in DNA: TGTGCCAGCAGTGACTCGGGACTAGCGGGAGTGGGGCAGTACTTC.